The rows below give T cell receptor beta chains drawn from one sample of a study of T cell responses to AZD1222 COVID-19 vaccine. The table came from immunoSEQ multiplex PCR; TCRdb's copy has only in-frame clones and leaves some out. The sample contains under 150,000 clones, less than 90% of which appear only once. The input for sequencing was peripheral blood, taken on day 0 of AZD1222 vaccination. All receptors derive from an adult in good health. CDR3s include the opening cysteine and the closing phenylalanine or tryptophan.

v_call: TRBV11-2
cdr3_length: 17
j_call: TRBJ2-1
cdr3_aa: CASSHERGTGGDNEQFF

v_call: TRBV4-2
cdr3_length: 12
j_call: TRBJ2-1
cdr3_aa: CASNGGAGEQFF

v_call: TRBV10-3
cdr3_length: 15
j_call: TRBJ1-5
cdr3_aa: CAISPIDRVGQPQHF

v_call: TRBV29-1
cdr3_length: 14
j_call: TRBJ2-1
cdr3_aa: CSVEVTELYNEQFF

v_call: TRBV27
cdr3_length: 15
j_call: TRBJ2-7
cdr3_aa: CASSSPQGADYEQYF

v_call: TRBV6-2/TRBV6-3
cdr3_length: 15
j_call: TRBJ2-2
cdr3_aa: CASSYVGSGTGELFF

v_call: TRBV5-1
cdr3_length: 14
j_call: TRBJ2-2
cdr3_aa: CASSWRGQAGELFF

v_call: TRBV27
cdr3_length: 13
j_call: TRBJ2-7
cdr3_aa: CASSLGDRNEQYF

v_call: TRBV7-3
cdr3_length: 15
j_call: TRBJ2-6
cdr3_aa: CASSLDTPGANVLTF

v_call: TRBV19
cdr3_length: 14
j_call: TRBJ2-2
cdr3_aa: CASSMGGIAGELFF

v_call: TRBV6-2/TRBV6-3
cdr3_length: 17
j_call: TRBJ1-5
cdr3_aa: CASSYSITTASNQPQHF

v_call: TRBV29-1
cdr3_length: 11
j_call: TRBJ1-2
cdr3_aa: CSVEQDYGYTF